The 4 T cell receptor beta chains in this list originate from one sample, sequenced in a study of blood T cells in healthy people across ages. Sample-barcoded 5' priming and a J-beta primer mix drove a second PCR of 7 to 11 cycles. One entry per CDR3 protein results from TCRdb running MiXCR on the 5' RACE reads. The sample records fewer than 1.5 million distinct CDR3 sequences, about 40% being singletons. The sequenced sample was blood. All receptors derive from a woman in her late teens or twenties in good health.

V usage is TRBV25-1 and J usage is TRBJ1-2; 8 nucleotides line up with TRBD1. CDR1 is MGHDK, CDR2 SYGVNS, per germline. CDR3 length equals 15 residues. V shed 4 bases, J shed 3 bases, and the junction held 7 bases outside the gene matches. CDR3 sequence reads: CASSVEQGGDYGYTF. The CDR3 DNA reads TGTGCCAGCAGTGTAGAACAGGGGGGGGACTATGGCTACACCTTC.

The rearrangement joins TRBV6-5 to TRBJ2-1; no definite D call. In germline, CDR1 is MNHEY, CDR2 SVGAGI. V was cut by 6 bases and J by 6 bases, with 18 bases left in between. The CDR3 spans 15 residues. The CDR3 region has the DNA TGTGCCAGCAGCCCCCGACCATGGGCCCCCAATGAGCAGTTCTTC. It codes for CASSPRPWAPNEQFF.

This chain joins TRBV20-1 and TRBJ1-4; D uncertain. CDR1 and CDR2 from the germline V gene are DFQATT and SNEGSKA (reference sequence). V gave up 0 bases and J gave up 9 bases, with 5 bases separating them. The CDR3 has 11 amino acids. The CDR3 is CSAREQKKLFF. The CDR3 region has the DNA TGCAGTGCTAGAGAGCAGAAAAAACTGTTTTTT.

The J gene is TRBJ2-1, the V gene TRBV5-5, with 12 positions matching TRBD2. V gave up 0 bases and J gave up 2 bases; unmatched junction bases: 9. Germline V gives CDR1 SGHKS, CDR2 YYEKEE (reference sequence). This CDR3 has 19 residues. The CDR3 loop is CASSLVSRTSGRTYNEQFF. The CDR3 region has the DNA TGTGCCAGCAGCTTGGTTAGTAGAACTAGCGGGAGGACCTACAATGAGCAGTTCTTC.